Each of the 2 T cell receptor beta chains below was sequenced from the same sample in a study of blood T cell repertoires in COVID-19. The assay was immunoSEQ multiplex PCR, and TCRdb's table has in-frame clones only and misses some. Here the sample spans 19,000 or so clones, around 82% being singletons. The material sequenced was peripheral blood. The receptors here all came from a human donor in a cohort sampled during active COVID-19.

For this clone: Different DNA sequences within this sample yield the same CDR3. The chain couples TRBV18 to TRBJ1-1, with D unclear. CDR3 length: 13 residues. The germline CDR1 and CDR2 sequences are KGHSH and LQKENI. Trimming stripped 3 bases from V and 5 bases from J, with 10 bases between. Here the CDR3 reads CASSPGDRTEAFF. For the CDR3, the DNA is TGTGCCAGCTCACCCGGGGATAGGACTGAAGCTTTCTTT.

This clone was seen more than once but under ten times. This chain joins TRBV7-8 and TRBJ2-1, with 8 bases that match TRBD1. The V gene end was trimmed by 6 bases and the J gene end by 9 bases; junction bases not matched to a gene: 7. Germline V CDR1 and CDR2: SGHVS, FQNEAQ. The CDR3 has 13 residues. The CDR3 bases are TGTGCCAGCAGTCGGGACAGGAACGGTGAGCAGTTCTTC. As protein: CASSRDRNGEQFF.